Listed here are 16 T cell receptor beta chains from one sample, sequenced in a study of blood T cell repertoires in COVID-19. Using immunoSEQ multiplex PCR, the repertoire was profiled, and TCRdb retains in-frame clones only, with some absent. This sample has 200,000 to 250,000 clones, with about 90% found just once. The sample taken for sequencing was peripheral blood. The receptor source for this set is a man between 25 and 39 years old with COVID-19, enrolled during active disease.

The V gene is TRBV6-6, the J gene TRBJ2-7; tentatively, D is TRBD1 (5 bases). Looked up from germline, CDR1 is MNHNY and CDR2 is SVGAGI (reference sequence). The CDR3 totals 13 residues. Between the trimmed V and J ends, which lost 6 bases and 3 bases, there was a span of 12 bases. CDR3 amino acids: CASRPGQIYEQYF. The CDR3 coding sequence is TGTGCCAGCAGGCCAGGGCAGATCTACGAGCAGTACTTC.

J is TRBJ2-7 and V is TRBV28; D unresolved. This CDR3 is built from 14 residues. Per germline, CDR1 MDHEN and CDR2 SYDVKM. Trimming stripped 7 bases from V and 4 bases from J, with 17 bases between. CDR3 coding DNA: TGTGCCAGCATATCCGGCGGATCTCTTTACGAGCAGTACTTC. Translated: CASISGGSLYEQYF. The whole variable domain, remainder taken from reference TRBV28 and TRBJ2-7, is DVKVTQSSRYLVKRTGEKVFLECVQDMDHENMFWYRQDPGLGLRLIYFSYDVKMKEKGDIPEGYSVSREKKERFSLILESASTNQTSMYLCASISGGSLYEQYFGPGTRLTVT.

Only one count was recorded for this clone. This chain joins TRBV15 and TRBJ2-5; D possibly corresponds to TRBD1 (6 bases). Trimming pared 3 bases from V and 2 bases from J, leaving 10 bases between. Germline CDR1 LNHNV, CDR2 YYDKDF (reference sequence). The CDR3 has 14 amino acids. The CDR3 nucleotides are TGTGCCACCAGCAGGGAAGGGGGACAAGAGACCCAGTACTTC. Its protein is CATSREGGQETQYF.

This sequence joins TRBV6-5 and TRBJ1-2, with TRBD1 identical over 7 bases. The V gene's germline CDR1 is MNHEY and CDR2 SVGAGI. J was trimmed by 5 bases and V by 2 bases; bases with no gene match: 11. The CDR3 sequence is 16 residues long. As DNA, the CDR3 is TGTGCCAGCAGTTACAAAGGGGGCCGATTTGGGTATGGCTACACCTTC. This sequence encodes CASSYKGGRFGYGYTF.

The CDR3 DNA follows: TGTGCCAGCAGCTTCCCCCAAACGGGGAGGTTCTCCTACGAGCAGTACTTC. Its protein product is CASSFPQTGRFSYEQYF. The V and J genes are TRBV7-2 and TRBJ2-7; D may be TRBD2 (6 bases). Germline V gives CDR1 SGHTA, CDR2 FQGNSA. The CDR3 has 17 amino acids. V was shortened by 3 bases and J by 0 bases, with 18 bases between the two germline ends.

This chain connects TRBV3-1 (or the pseudogene TRBV3-2) to TRBJ1-1; D possibly corresponds to TRBD1 (6 bases). Germline V gives CDR1 LGHDT, CDR2 YNNKEL (reference sequence). The CDR3 contains 17 residues. Trimming took off 0 bases at V and 1 base at J, with 15 bases between the two ends. CDR3 nucleotide sequence: TGTGCCAGCAGCCAAGAGGGGAAGGGACATGAGAACACTGAAGCTTTCTTT. Translating it yields CASSQEGKGHENTEAFF.

This chain joins TRBV10-3 and TRBJ1-1; the D gene is possibly TRBD1 (5 bases). The V gene lost 6 bases and the J gene lost 1 base, with 9 bases spanning the gap. This CDR3 spans 13 amino acids. Germline CDR1 reads ENHRY; CDR2 reads SYGVKD. The CDR3 DNA reads as TGTGCCATCAGAGGACAACAGAACACTGAAGCTTTCTTT. This codes for CAIRGQQNTEAFF.

In regard to this clone: The sample has other DNA sequences that encode this CDR3 too. The rearrangement links TRBV9 to TRBJ1-2, with D possibly matching TRBD1 (6 bases). CDR1 is SGDLS and CDR2 is YYNGEE in the germline V gene. CDR3 length equals 14 residues. Trimming took off 2 bases at V and 2 bases at J, with 10 bases between the two ends. The CDR3 protein is CASSVGTGNYGYTF. CDR3 nucleotide sequence: TGTGCCAGCAGCGTCGGAACAGGGAACTATGGCTACACCTTC.

The chain employs TRBV18 and TRBJ2-7; the match to TRBD2 covers 10 bases. CDR3 length: 15 amino acids. After removal of 5 bases from V and 1 base from J, the junction contained 5 bases not matched to a gene. Looked up from germline, CDR1 is KGHSH and CDR2 is LQKENI. CDR3 amino acids: CASSASGSLSYEQYF. CDR3 DNA: TGTGCCAGCTCAGCTAGCGGGAGTTTATCCTACGAGCAGTACTTC.

The CDR3 region has the DNA TGTGCCAGCACGGAGGGGGGGGCGAGCAATCAGCCCCAGCATTTT. As protein: CASTEGGASNQPQHF. The chain couples TRBV28 to TRBJ1-5, with D possibly TRBD1 on 6 matching bases. CDR1 and CDR2 (germline): MDHEN, SYDVKM. The ends were cut back, 7 bases at V and 1 base at J, with 14 bases in the middle. The length of the CDR3 is 15 residues.

V and J are TRBV28 and TRBJ1-5; 10 positions agree with TRBD1. J was trimmed by 6 bases and V by 6 bases; bases with no gene match: 5. The length of the CDR3 is 14 residues. In germline, CDR1 is MDHEN, CDR2 SYDVKM. The CDR3 DNA sequence: TGTGCCAGCAGAAGGACAGGGGGTCTTCAGCCCCAGCATTTT. Translation: CASRRTGGLQPQHF.

This clone showed up just once. In nucleotides, the CDR3 is TGCAGCGGTCGGGACTTATCCTACAATGAGCAGTTCTTC. It yields the protein CSGRDLSYNEQFF. The V call is TRBV29-1, the J call TRBJ2-1; the D gene is possibly TRBD2 (6 bases). Trimming took 7 bases from V and 1 from J, leaving 11 bases between them. The CDR3 totals 13 residues. Germline V gene sequence: CDR1 SQVTM, CDR2 ANQGSEA.

The V and J genes are TRBV12-2 and TRBJ1-1; the D call in the table, TRBD1, was not verified against the DNA. TRBV12-2 is designated a pseudogene. The CDR3 totals 13 residues. CDR3 residues: CARPKGSNTEAFF. The CDR3 region has the DNA TGTGCAAGGCCCAAGGGGTCCAACACTGAAGCTTTCTTT.

The chain uses TRBV19 and TRBJ1-5, with TRBD1 matching over 7 bases. There are 16 residues in the CDR3. Germline CDR1 reads LNHDA; CDR2 reads SQIVND (reference sequence). V lost 5 bases, J lost 1 base, and 8 bases stayed unmatched. CDR3 nucleotide sequence: TGTGCCAGTAGTGTCGACGGGACAGTAAGCAATCAGCCCCAGCATTTT. Protein sequence: CASSVDGTVSNQPQHF. Based on the CDR3 plus reference TRBV19 and TRBJ1-5, the full variable domain is DGGITQSPKYLFRKEGQNVTLSCEQNLNHDAMYWYRQDPGQGLRLIYYSQIVNDFQKGDIAEGYSVSREKKESFPLTVTSAQKNPTAFYLCASSVDGTVSNQPQHFGDGTRLSIL.

The chain couples TRBV4-1 to TRBJ2-3; weak D call: TRBD1 (5 bases). The CDR3 covers 16 residues. Deletions cut 0 bases from V and 2 bases from J, with 12 bases between. Germline CDR1 reads MGHRA; CDR2 reads YSYEKL. Here the CDR3 reads CASSQEVTADTDTQYF. CDR3 DNA: TGCGCCAGCAGCCAAGAGGTGACAGCTGACACAGATACGCAGTATTTT.

This chain links TRBV28 with TRBJ2-1, with TRBD2 matching over 11 bases. V lost 5 bases and J lost 5; bases outside the gene matches: 2. Germline V gene data show CDR1 as MDHEN and CDR2 as SYDVKM. The CDR3 runs to 14 residues. CDR3 sequence (DNA): TGTGCCAGCAGTCAGGGACTAGCGGACAATGAGCAGTTCTTC. It is translated as CASSQGLADNEQFF.